This T cell receptor (beta chain) is drawn from a study of human thymus T cells. CDR3 length: 15 amino acids. Germline assignment: CDR1 LNHNV and CDR2 YYDKDF (reference sequence). V lost 1 base and J lost 4; bases outside the gene matches: 3. TCRdb keeps only in-frame clones here, not all; method: immunoSEQ multiplex PCR. In the table there are 45,000 to 75,000 clones, approximately 95% of which are singletons. Genomic DNA was extracted from every available blood leukocyte. Sequencing was done on a sample of blood. This chain uses TRBV15 with TRBJ2-5; 10 bases are shared with TRBD1. This clonotype was sampled from a boy under two years old with a congenital heart defect but otherwise immunologically healthy. DNA of the CDR3: TGTGCCACCAGCAGAGGGAGACAGGGGGCAGAGACCCAGTACTTC. Protein sequence: CATSRGRQGAETQYF.